These 3 T cell receptor beta chains were all obtained from the same sample, sequenced in a study of shared clonotypes between healthy human individuals. Measured with immunoSEQ multiplex PCR; TCRdb has only the in-frame clones, and not every one. This table has just over 2,000,000 clones, about 95% appearing once. Selected positively for CCR7 and CD45RO-negative, naive CD8 cells excluded terminally differentiated effector memory CD45RA+ cells. The sequencing input was naive CD8+ T cells sorted from blood. Receptors originate from a man between 18 and 35 years old in good health.

This sequence joins TRBV6-6 and TRBJ2-3; 7 bases align to TRBD1. V was pared by 5 bases and J by 0 bases, with 8 bases of the junction left unmatched. The germline gives CDR1 MNHNY, CDR2 SVGAGI (reference sequence). The CDR3 spans 16 residues. CDR3 sequence: CASSATGRSSTDTQYF. The DNA of the CDR3 is TGTGCCAGCAGTGCGACAGGGAGATCTAGCACAGATACGCAGTATTTT.

The chain uses TRBV18 and TRBJ1-6; D call uncertain. CDR3 length: 11 residues. Germline V CDR1 and CDR2: KGHSH, LQKENI. V was trimmed by 2 bases and J by 11 bases, leaving 4 bases between them. The CDR3 spells CASSPSPPLHF. In DNA form, the CDR3 reads TGTGCCAGCTCACCAAGCCCACCCCTCCACTTT.

The rearrangement joins TRBV9 to TRBJ1-2; D remains unclear. Trimming stripped 6 bases from V and 8 bases from J, with 14 bases between. The length of the CDR3 is 12 residues. Germline CDR1 and CDR2: SGDLS and YYNGEE. The DNA for the CDR3 is TGTGCCAGCATCATCCAGGCGGTGGGCTACACCTTC. Translating gives CASIIQAVGYTF.